This paragraph covers one TCR beta chain sequence. Its antigen is unidentified. The CDR3 has 12 residues. The V gene's germline CDR1 is LGHDT and CDR2 YNNKEL (reference sequence). Trimming left V 5 bases short and J 12 bases short, with 17 bases between. The record originates from a study of T cell repertoires in cytomegalovirus infection. Across the study: It can be stated that public TCR beta signatures indicated CMV infection as well as a matching HLA type.

In TCRdb, the reads were re-called with MiXCR into one record per CDR3 protein. The data contain approximately 200,000 distinct CDR3 sequences, 20% to 25% of them seen just once; the ten biggest clones take up 15% to 20%. Findings of the study overall: Cumulative public TCR beta family frequency identified carriers of CMV plus the relevant HLA. The response measured ex vivo was dominated by TCR beta clonotypes (HLA-C-restricted and CMV-specific).

The sample was CD8+ T cells from PBMCs. The chain joins TRBV3-1 to TRBJ2-7; D remains unclear. This TCR came from a human donor in good health (CMV status not recorded). Some clones in this sample may be carry-over from other donors' samples. The CDR3 loop reads CASSAGPSSWYF. CDR3 in DNA: TGTGCCAGCAGCGCCGGGCCTTCGAGTTGGTACTTC.